The 9 T cell receptor beta chains listed next were all sequenced from one sample in a study of metastatic and nonmetastatic thyroid tumors (dated by TCRdb to about 2020). No patient had received any treatment before thyroid surgery. Library preparation employed PCR. Sequenced on an Illumina HiSeq 4000. TCRdb's own reprocessing of the public reads used fastp at Q25 and MiXCR and kept productive beta chains. The sample table records about 21,000 clones; 32% of these occur just once. The ten largest make up 20% to 25% of the sample. Sequencing was performed on adjacent normal tissue. All receptors derive from a female donor with papillary thyroid cancer or a benign thyroid nodule (not recorded which). Some clones in this sample may be carry-over from other donors' samples.

This clone is labeled as medium-sized. The V call is TRBV24-1, the J call TRBJ1-6, with D hard to call. Germline V gene lookup returns CDR1 KGHDR and CDR2 SFDVKD. V was trimmed by 3 bases and J by 4 bases, leaving 6 bases between them. The CDR3 is made up of 14 amino acids. The CDR3, as DNA: TGTGCCACCAGTGATAATCTATATAATTCACCCCTCCACTTT. It codes for CATSDNLYNSPLHF.

The V call is TRBV4-2, the J call TRBJ1-2; D unclear. The germline V gene encodes CDR1 LGHNA and CDR2 YNFKEQ. The V and J ends lost 1 base and 4 bases respectively, with 19 bases between them. This CDR3 spans 17 amino acids. CDR3 amino acids: CASSQVGYAWVGYGYTF. In DNA, the CDR3 is TGTGCCAGCAGCCAAGTCGGGTATGCGTGGGTCGGCTATGGCTACACCTTC.

The table lists this clone with a count of one. The junction differs from germline at one of its ends, possibly a read error. The rearrangement links TRBV27 to TRBJ2-1, with D possibly being TRBD1 (5 bases). This CDR3 spans 15 amino acids. The germline V gene encodes CDR1 MNHEY and CDR2 SMNVEV (reference sequence). CDR3 sequence (DNA): TGTGCCACCAGTTATCTACCTTTCCAGGGTGCGACACAGTTCTTC. Translation gives CATSYLPFQGATQFF.

The V gene is TRBV6-2 or TRBV6-3, the J gene TRBJ2-6; no clear D. The CDR3 is 14 amino acids. Looked up from germline, CDR1 is MNHEY and CDR2 is SVGEGT. Trimming stripped 2 bases from V and 0 bases from J, with 2 bases between. CDR3 region: CASSYNSGANVLTF. The CDR3 coding sequence is TGTGCCAGCAGTTACAACTCTGGGGCCAACGTCCTGACTTTC.

This clone turned up a few times. The gene calls are TRBV28 and TRBJ2-5; no clear D. V was shortened by 6 bases and J by 5 bases, with 16 bases between the two germline ends. The CDR3 runs to 14 residues. CDR1 is MDHEN, CDR2 SYDVKM, per germline. The CDR3 DNA follows: TGTGCCAGCAGCTACTCCGCAGTGGCCGAGACCCAGTACTTC. Amino acid sequence: CASSYSAVAETQYF.

This clone is termed medium-sized (0.01 to 0.1%). An end of the junction does not agree with germline; a read error may underlie this. The chain combines TRBV6-1 with TRBJ1-4, with no clear D. CDR1 is MNHNS, CDR2 SASEGT, per germline. The CDR3 is 14 residues long. CDR3: CASSPSHSRASLLF. CDR3 coding DNA: TGTGCCAGCAGTCCTAGCCATTCTCGGGCCTCTCTTCTTTTT.

The chain uses TRBV30 and TRBJ1-4; D is perhaps TRBD1 (5 bases). CDR3 length: 11 residues. Trimming cost V 3 bases and J 8 bases, with 7 bases left between them. Germline V gene data show CDR1 as GTSNPN and CDR2 as SVGIG (reference sequence). The CDR3 is CAWRRGEKLFF. DNA for the CDR3: TGTGCCTGGAGAAGGGGCGAAAAACTGTTTTTT.

By frequency in the sample, this clone is medium-sized. This chain connects TRBV2 to TRBJ1-2, with a tentative D call TRBD1 (5 bases). The germline V and J ends were trimmed by 8 bases and 3 bases, with 13 bases remaining between them. This CDR3 spans 13 amino acids. The germline V gene has CDR1 SNHLY and CDR2 FYNNEI. CDR3 bases: TGTGCCAGCGTGGGTGGGGGTTACTATGGCTACACCTTC. Its protein product is CASVGGGYYGYTF.

This clone appeared a few times. The chain employs TRBV20-1 and TRBJ2-7; 9 nucleotides match TRBD2. This CDR3 comprises 17 residues. V trimming: 1 base; J trimming: 2 bases; junction bases outside the gene matches: 12. The V gene's germline CDR1 is DFQATT and CDR2 SNEGSKA (reference sequence). The DNA for the CDR3 is TGCAGTGCTAGAGGGGCCCCCGGACTAGCGCCCGCCTACGAGCAGTACTTC. It specifies CSARGAPGLAPAYEQYF.